This T cell receptor (beta chain) was observed in a study of T cells in Graves' hyperthyroidism and ophthalmopathy. From RNA transcripts, TCR beta CDR3 regions were amplified. Using the HTBI primer set, a first-round RT-PCR was run on the TCR CDR3. TCRdb analysed the multiplex PCR reads with MiXCR anew, one entry per CDR3 protein. The top ten hold 45% to 50% of the sample, which has hundreds of thousands of distinct CDR3 sequences, 15% to 20% seen once. The CDR3 is 15 amino acids. Trimming stripped 6 bases from V and 5 bases from J, with 16 bases between. The sequenced sample consisted of blood. The V gene is TRBV12-3 or TRBV12-4, the J gene TRBJ1-4; perhaps TRBD1 as D (5 bases). This clonotype was sampled from a man aged 35 to 55 with Graves' ophthalmopathy. CDR3 in DNA: TGTGCCAGCAGAGCCCCGGGACTGGGAAATGAAAAACTGTTTTTT. Protein product: CASRAPGLGNEKLFF.